A single sample gave rise to the 17 T cell receptor beta chains below, sequenced in a study of T cell responses to AZD1222 COVID-19 vaccine. The repertoire was sequenced with immunoSEQ multiplex PCR; TCRdb's copy has only in-frame clones and lacks some. The sample lists roughly 180,000 clones; about 90% were seen once. The sequencing used peripheral blood, collected on day 0 of AZD1222 vaccination. All receptors derive from an adult in good health.

This clone came up once. The chain combines TRBV28 with TRBJ2-7; 13 bases match TRBD2. CDR3 length: 15 amino acids. Germline loops: CDR1 MDHEN, CDR2 SYDVKM. V was clipped by 4 bases and J by 11 bases; unmatched bases: 11. The CDR3: CASSSPLIGLAGEYF. CDR3 in DNA: TGTGCCAGCAGTTCCCCTCTAATCGGACTAGCGGGGGAGTACTTC.

CDR3 sequence reads: CASSAGGGATEAFF. For the CDR3, the DNA is TGTGCCAGTAGTGCCGGAGGGGGGGCGACTGAAGCTTTCTTT. This chain joins TRBV19 and TRBJ1-1, with D possibly matching TRBD1 (6 bases). V lost 5 bases to trimming and J lost 5 bases, with 15 bases between them. The CDR3 consists of 14 residues. Germline assignment: CDR1 LNHDA and CDR2 SQIVND (reference sequence). The whole variable domain, remainder taken from reference TRBV19 and TRBJ1-1, is DGGITQSPKYLFRKEGQNVTLSCEQNLNHDAMYWYRQDPGQGLRLIYYSQIVNDFQKGDIAEGYSVSREKKESFPLTVTSAQKNPTAFYLCASSAGGGATEAFFGQGTRLTVV.

The rearrangement joins TRBV5-1 to TRBJ2-1; 9 nucleotides agree with TRBD2. Germline-derived CDR1 and CDR2 are SGHRS and YFSETQ. Losses at the gene ends were 0 bases for V and 7 bases for J; bases not matched to a gene: 8. There are 16 residues in the CDR3. The CDR3 reads CASSLGLAGGANEQFF. In DNA form, the CDR3 reads TGCGCCAGCAGCTTGGGCCTGGCGGGAGGGGCGAATGAGCAGTTCTTC.

J is TRBJ2-1 and V is TRBV19; 9 bases agree with TRBD1. This CDR3 has 17 amino acids. With V trimmed by 3 bases and J by 6 bases, 12 bases remained unmatched. Per germline, CDR1 LNHDA and CDR2 SQIVND (reference sequence). The CDR3 DNA reads as TGTGCCAGTAGTATTTTATCGACAGGGACAGGGAGCAATGAGCAGTTCTTC. It encodes CASSILSTGTGSNEQFF.

The gene calls are TRBV28 and TRBJ2-1; D uncertain. Germline V gene sequence: CDR1 MDHEN, CDR2 SYDVKM. Trimming shortened V by 3 bases and J by 7 bases, and 13 bases separated the two germline ends. CDR3 length: 14 residues. The chain's CDR3 is CASSFGPTSNEQFF. As DNA, the CDR3 is TGTGCCAGCAGTTTCGGGCCAACGTCAAATGAGCAGTTCTTC.

This chain links TRBV5-4 with TRBJ1-6, with D perhaps TRBD1 (6 bases). The V gene's germline CDR1 is SGHNT and CDR2 YYREEE (reference sequence). V was shortened by 4 bases and J by 7 bases, with 12 bases between the two germline ends. CDR3 size: 14 residues. The CDR3 DNA sequence: TGTGCCAGCAGCACGAAAGGACAGAATTCACCCCTCCACTTT. It specifies CASSTKGQNSPLHF. Full variable domain (outside the CDR3, taken from reference TRBV5-4 and TRBJ1-6): ETGVTQSPTHLIKTRGQQVTLRCSSQSGHNTVSWYQQALGQGPQFIFQYYREEENGRGNFPPRFSGLQFPNYSSELNVNALELDDSALYLCASSTKGQNSPLHFGNGTRLTVT.

The chain is built from TRBV6-5 and TRBJ1-1; the D gene is possibly TRBD1 (6 bases). V lost 2 bases to trimming and J lost 6 bases, with 7 bases between them. Per germline, CDR1 MNHEY and CDR2 SVGAGI. There are 12 residues in the CDR3. The CDR3 sequence is CASSYPGAEAFF. The CDR3 DNA reads TGTGCCAGCAGTTACCCAGGGGCTGAAGCTTTCTTT.

The chain joins TRBV28 to TRBJ1-1; unclear D gene. The germline CDR1 and CDR2 sequences are MDHEN and SYDVKM. The CDR3 length is 14 residues. The ends were cut back, 6 bases at V and 2 bases at J, with 13 bases in the middle. CDR3 sequence (DNA): TGTGCCAGCAGCCCGCCCGGAGATAACACTGAAGCTTTCTTT. Protein product: CASSPPGDNTEAFF.

The V and J genes are TRBV24-1 and TRBJ1-5, with D possibly matching TRBD1 (6 bases). This CDR3 spans 17 amino acids. V lost 4 bases, J lost 0 bases, and 15 bases lay in between. Germline-derived CDR1 and CDR2 are KGHDR and SFDVKD. CDR3 in DNA: TGTGCCACCAGTGACCCTCGGACAGACCTTAGCAATCAGCCCCAGCATTTT. It is translated as CATSDPRTDLSNQPQHF.

The V gene is TRBV19, the J gene TRBJ1-5; D not resolved. Germline CDR1 is LNHDA and CDR2 is SQIVND (reference sequence). Trimming shortened V by 5 bases and J by 2 bases, and 7 bases separated the two germline ends. The CDR3 totals 13 residues. The CDR3 here is CASSLVGNQPQHF. The CDR3 DNA is TGTGCCAGTAGTCTGGTAGGCAATCAGCCCCAGCATTTT.

The rearrangement links TRBV3-1 (or the pseudogene TRBV3-2) to TRBJ2-5; 10 positions agree with TRBD2. The germline V gene has CDR1 LGHDT and CDR2 YNNKEL (reference sequence). V lost 0 bases to trimming and J lost 2 bases; unmatched junction nucleotides: 6. The CDR3 has 17 amino acids. For the CDR3, the DNA is TGTGCCAGCAGCCAAGATCGAGGACTAGCGGAACAAGAGACCCAGTACTTC. It is translated as CASSQDRGLAEQETQYF.

This clone was found a few times. The genes are TRBV10-1 and TRBJ2-7; perhaps TRBD2 as D (6 bases). The germline V gene has CDR1 WNHNN and CDR2 SYGVQD (reference sequence). CDR3 size: 16 residues. V shed 4 bases and J shed 4 bases, with 20 bases lying between them. DNA of the CDR3: TGCGCCAGCAGTGCTTCGAACGGGAGAGGGGCTTACGAGCAGTACTTC. Its protein product is CASSASNGRGAYEQYF.

V usage is TRBV19 and J usage is TRBJ1-5; 8 positions match TRBD1. This CDR3 comprises 15 residues. Germline V lookup: CDR1 LNHDA, CDR2 SQIVND (reference sequence). Trimming removed 3 bases from V and 7 bases from J; junction bases left unmatched: 8. The CDR3 coding sequence is TGTGCCAGTAGTATTGGCAGGGGGCCCCAACAGCCCCAGCATTTT. Amino acid sequence: CASSIGRGPQQPQHF.

The chain couples TRBV28 to TRBJ2-7; 8 bases are shared with TRBD2. The V segment lost 10 bases and the J segment 3 bases; nucleotides outside the gene matches: 8. This CDR3 region has 13 residues. CDR1 is MDHEN and CDR2 is SYDVKM in the germline V gene. In DNA form, the CDR3 reads TGTGCCATCGCGGGCGCGGGGGGCTACGAGCAGTACTTC. This gives the protein CAIAGAGGYEQYF.

The CDR3 protein is CASSKGGQATNTGELFF. The CDR3 DNA follows: TGTGCCAGCAGCAAAGGGGGACAGGCGACCAACACCGGGGAGCTGTTTTTT. The genes are TRBV21-1 and TRBJ2-2; the listed D gene, TRBD1, was not tested against the DNA. TRBV21-1 is a documented pseudogene. This CDR3 has 17 residues.

The chain couples TRBV12-3 or TRBV12-4 to TRBJ2-7; no clear D. V lost 5 bases, J lost 3 bases, and 8 bases lay in between. The CDR3 consists of 12 residues. CDR3 coding DNA: TGTGCCAGCAGTCTTCCGGGCTACGAGCAGTACTTC. As protein: CASSLPGYEQYF.

The chain is built from TRBV7-9 and TRBJ2-7; D uncertain. CDR3 length: 12 amino acids. V gave up 2 bases and J gave up 4 bases, with 6 bases separating them. Germline V CDR1 and CDR2: SEHNR, FQNEAQ (reference sequence). The CDR3 spells CASSLSPYEQYF. The CDR3 region has the DNA TGTGCCAGCAGCTTATCCCCTTACGAGCAGTACTTC.